The T cell receptor (beta chain) described here comes from a study of blood T cell repertoires in COVID-19. Study-level information: Acute and convalescent COVID-19 specimens originated in the United States, Italy and Spain. In each case, the material was cDNA or gDNA derived from T cells, B-cell-depleted T cells, or PBMCs.

The CDR3 runs to 15 residues. Trimming at V came to 6 bases and at J to 0 bases, leaving 7 bases not matched to a gene. Germline V gene data show CDR1 as LNHNV and CDR2 as YYDKDF (reference sequence). In the study's own analysis: Reference gene primer amplification in the assay estimated nucleated cell counts. Sequenced by immunoSEQ multiplex PCR; TCRdb stores in-frame clones only, minus some. The DNA gave D and trimming, while V, J and clone size come from that table. The table shows around 140,000 clones, with 76% occurring only once. This receptor was taken from a woman aged 80 or over with active or convalescent COVID-19. The sample comprised peripheral blood. This chain connects TRBV15 to TRBJ2-7, with 8 bases lining up with TRBD1. The chain's CDR3 is CATRQRQGNSYEQYF. CDR3 sequence (DNA): TGTGCCACCAGACAGAGACAGGGGAACTCCTACGAGCAGTACTTC.